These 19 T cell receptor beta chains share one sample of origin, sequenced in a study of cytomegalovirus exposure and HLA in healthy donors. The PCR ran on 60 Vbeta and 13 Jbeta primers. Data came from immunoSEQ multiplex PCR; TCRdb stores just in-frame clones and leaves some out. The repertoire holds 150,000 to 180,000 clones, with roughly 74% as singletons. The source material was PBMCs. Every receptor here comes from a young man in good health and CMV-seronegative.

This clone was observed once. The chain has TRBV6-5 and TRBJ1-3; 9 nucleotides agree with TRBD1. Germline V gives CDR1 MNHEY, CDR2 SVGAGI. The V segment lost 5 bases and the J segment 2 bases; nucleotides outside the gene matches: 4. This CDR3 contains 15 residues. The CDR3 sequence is CASSTGGSAGNTIYF. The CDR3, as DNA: TGTGCCAGCAGTACAGGGGGCTCTGCTGGAAACACCATATATTTT.

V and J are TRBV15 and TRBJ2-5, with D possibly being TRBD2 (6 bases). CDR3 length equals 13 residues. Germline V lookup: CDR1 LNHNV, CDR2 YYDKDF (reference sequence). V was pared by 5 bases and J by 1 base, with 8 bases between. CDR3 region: CATSEGLQETQYF. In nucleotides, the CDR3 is TGTGCCACCAGCGAGGGACTCCAAGAGACCCAGTACTTC.

CDR3 DNA: TGTGCCAGCAGTGGTAGGGGCGCTAGCGGGGGGATCTCCTACAATGAGCAGTTCTTC. This translates into CASSGRGASGGISYNEQFF. The chain couples TRBV27 to TRBJ2-1; 11 bases agree with TRBD2. The CDR3 covers 19 residues. The trim removed 5 bases at V and 0 bases at J, leaving 12 bases unmatched. CDR1 is MNHEY and CDR2 is SMNVEV in the germline V gene (reference sequence).

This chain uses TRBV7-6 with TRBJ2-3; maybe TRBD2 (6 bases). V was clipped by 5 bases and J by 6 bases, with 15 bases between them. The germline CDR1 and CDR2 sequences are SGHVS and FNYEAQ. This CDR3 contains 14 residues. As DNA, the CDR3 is TGTGCCAGCAGCCGGGACTTTCTACTGGATACGCAGTATTTT. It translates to CASSRDFLLDTQYF.

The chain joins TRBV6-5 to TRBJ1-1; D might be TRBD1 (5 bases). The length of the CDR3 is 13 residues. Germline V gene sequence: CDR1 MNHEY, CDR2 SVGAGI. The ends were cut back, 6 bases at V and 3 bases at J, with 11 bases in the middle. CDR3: CASSERQYTEAFF. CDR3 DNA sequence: TGTGCCAGCAGCGAACGACAGTACACTGAAGCTTTCTTT.

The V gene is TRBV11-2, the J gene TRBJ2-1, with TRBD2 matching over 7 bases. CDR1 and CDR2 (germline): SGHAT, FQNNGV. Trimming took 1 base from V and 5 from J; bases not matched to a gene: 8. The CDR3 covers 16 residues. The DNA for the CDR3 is TGTGCCAGCAGCTTAGTATCGGCTAGCGGTAACAATGAGCAGTTCTTC. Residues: CASSLVSASGNNEQFF. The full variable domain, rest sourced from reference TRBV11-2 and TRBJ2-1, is EAGVAQSPRYKIIEKRQSVAFWCNPISGHATLYWYQQILGQGPKLLIQFQNNGVVDDSQLPKDRFSAERLKGVDSTLKIQPAKLEDSAVYLCASSLVSASGNNEQFFGPGTRLTVL.

The CDR3: CASSSGREKLFF. CDR3 coding DNA: TGTGCCAGCAGCTCGGGGAGAGAAAAACTGTTTTTT. The rearrangement uses TRBV5-6 and TRBJ1-4; no reliable D call. V was shortened by 3 bases and J by 8 bases, with 8 bases between the two germline ends. The CDR3 runs to 12 residues. CDR1 SGHDT and CDR2 YYEEEE come from the germline V gene.

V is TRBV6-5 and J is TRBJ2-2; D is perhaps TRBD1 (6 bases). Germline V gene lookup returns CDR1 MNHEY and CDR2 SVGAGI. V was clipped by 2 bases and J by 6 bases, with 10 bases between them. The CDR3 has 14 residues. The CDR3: CASSYPGVAGELFF. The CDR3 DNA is TGTGCCAGCAGTTACCCAGGGGTAGCCGGGGAGCTGTTTTTT.

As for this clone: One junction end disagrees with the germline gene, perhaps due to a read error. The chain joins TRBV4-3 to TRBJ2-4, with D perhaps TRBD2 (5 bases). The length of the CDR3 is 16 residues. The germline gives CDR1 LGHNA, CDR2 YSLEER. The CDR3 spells CASSQGFALAKNSQYF. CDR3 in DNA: TGCGCCAGCAGCCAAGGGTTCGCCCTAGCCAAAAACAGTCAGTACTTC.

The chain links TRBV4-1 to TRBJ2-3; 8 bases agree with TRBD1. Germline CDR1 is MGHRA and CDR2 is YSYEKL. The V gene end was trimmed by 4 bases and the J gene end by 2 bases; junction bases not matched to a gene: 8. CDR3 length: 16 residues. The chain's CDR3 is CASSRGQGAVTDTQYF. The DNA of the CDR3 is TGCGCCAGCAGCCGTGGCCAGGGGGCCGTCACAGATACGCAGTATTTT.

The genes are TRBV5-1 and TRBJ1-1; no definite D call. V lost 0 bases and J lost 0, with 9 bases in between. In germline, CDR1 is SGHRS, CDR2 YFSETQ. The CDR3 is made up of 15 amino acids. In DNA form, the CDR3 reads TGCGCCAGCAGCTTGGGGGGAGATATGAACACTGAAGCTTTCTTT. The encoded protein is CASSLGGDMNTEAFF.

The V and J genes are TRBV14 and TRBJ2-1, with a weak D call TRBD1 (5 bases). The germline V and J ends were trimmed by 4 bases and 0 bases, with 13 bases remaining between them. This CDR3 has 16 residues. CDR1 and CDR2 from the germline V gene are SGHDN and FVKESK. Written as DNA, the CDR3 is TGTGCCAGCAGCCTTACGACAGACTTCTCCTACAATGAGCAGTTCTTC. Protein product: CASSLTTDFSYNEQFF. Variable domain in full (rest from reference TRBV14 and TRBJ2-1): EAGVTQFPSHSVIEKGQTVTLRCDPISGHDNLYWYRRVMGKEIKFLLHFVKESKQDESGMPNNRFLAERTGGTYSTLKVQPAELEDSGVYFCASSLTTDFSYNEQFFGPGTRLTVL.

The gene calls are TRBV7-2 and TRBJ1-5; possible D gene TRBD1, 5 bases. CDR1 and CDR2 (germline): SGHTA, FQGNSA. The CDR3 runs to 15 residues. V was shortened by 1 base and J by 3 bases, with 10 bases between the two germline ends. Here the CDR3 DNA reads TGTGCCAGCAGCTTAGTGGCGGGGCCCAATCAGCCCCAGCATTTT. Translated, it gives CASSLVAGPNQPQHF.

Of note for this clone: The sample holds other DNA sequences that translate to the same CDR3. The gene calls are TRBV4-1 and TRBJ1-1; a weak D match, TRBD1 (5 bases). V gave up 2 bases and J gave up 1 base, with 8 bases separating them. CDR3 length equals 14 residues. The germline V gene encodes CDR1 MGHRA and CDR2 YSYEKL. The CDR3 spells CASSQRQGNTEAFF. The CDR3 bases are TGCGCCAGCAGCCAACGGCAGGGGAACACTGAAGCTTTCTTT.

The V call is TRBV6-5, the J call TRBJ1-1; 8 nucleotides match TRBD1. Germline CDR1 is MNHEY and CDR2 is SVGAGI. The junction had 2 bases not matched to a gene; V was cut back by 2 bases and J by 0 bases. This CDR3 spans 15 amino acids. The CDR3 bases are TGTGCCAGCAGTTACGGGACAGGAGTGAACACTGAAGCTTTCTTT. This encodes CASSYGTGVNTEAFF.

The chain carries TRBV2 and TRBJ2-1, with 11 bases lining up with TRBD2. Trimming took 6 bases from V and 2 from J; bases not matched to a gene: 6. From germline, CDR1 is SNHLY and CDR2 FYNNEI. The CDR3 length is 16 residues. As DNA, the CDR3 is TGTGCCAGCAGCTACCTTAGCGGGGGGGCCTACAATGAGCAGTTCTTC. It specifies CASSYLSGGAYNEQFF.

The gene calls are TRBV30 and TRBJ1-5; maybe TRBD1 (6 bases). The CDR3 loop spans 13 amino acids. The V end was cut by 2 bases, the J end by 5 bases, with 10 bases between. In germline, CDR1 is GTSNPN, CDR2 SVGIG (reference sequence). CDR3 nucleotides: TGTGCCTGGAGTCGGGACACAGATCAGCCCCAGCATTTT. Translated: CAWSRDTDQPQHF.

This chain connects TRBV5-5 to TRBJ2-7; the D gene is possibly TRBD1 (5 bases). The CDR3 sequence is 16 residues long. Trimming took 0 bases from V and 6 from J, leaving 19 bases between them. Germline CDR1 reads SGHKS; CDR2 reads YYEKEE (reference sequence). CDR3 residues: CASSLGLQALMGEQYV. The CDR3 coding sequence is TGTGCCAGCAGCTTGGGGTTACAGGCCCTTATGGGCGAGCAGTACGTC.

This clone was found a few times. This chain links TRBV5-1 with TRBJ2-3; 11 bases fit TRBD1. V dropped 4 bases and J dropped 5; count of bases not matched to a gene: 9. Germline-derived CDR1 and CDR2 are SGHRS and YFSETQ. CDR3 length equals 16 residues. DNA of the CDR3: TGCGCCAGCAGCATAGGGGACAGGGGGAGACGAGATACGCAGTATTTT. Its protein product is CASSIGDRGRRDTQYF.